These T cell receptor beta chains were read from a single sample in a study of blood T cells in healthy people across ages. TCRdb itself ran the 5' RACE reads through MiXCR, one entry per CDR3 protein. The sample includes fewer than 650,000 distinct CDR3 sequences, about 27% of them seen just once. This same sample was also taken into another study, of T cells of mothers and their children.

Sequenced sample: blood. The origin of the receptors is a boy between 2 and 10 years old in good health. The CDR3 runs from the conserved cysteine through the conserved F or W. A D gene is named only where the DNA matches it firmly. Part of the rows lack a size; the others show once, few, many or a class for expanded clones.

cdr3_nt cdr3_aa d_call v_call clone_size j_call
TGCGCCAGCAGCCAATGGACAGGGAATGGCTACACCTTC CASSQWTGNGYTF TRBD1 TRBV4-3 . TRBJ1-2
TGCAGCGTTGAGGGGGGCTGGGATGGCTACACCTTC CSVEGGWDGYTF . TRBV29-1 few TRBJ1-2
TGCGCCAGCAGTGAGTCGGGGCTAGCAGGCAATGGGCAGTTCTTC CASSESGLAGNGQFF . TRBV10-1 . TRBJ2-1
TGCGCCAGCAGCTTTGGACAGGGTGGAACTAATGAAAAACTGTTTTTT CASSFGQGGTNEKLFF TRBD1 TRBV5-1 few TRBJ1-4
TGTGCCATCAGTGAGTCGACGGGAGGTGAGCAGTTCTTC CAISESTGGEQFF TRBD2 TRBV10-3 . TRBJ2-1
TGTGCCATCCTTTCTAGCGAGGGGACCACAGATACGCAGTATTTT CAILSSEGTTDTQYF . TRBV10-3 few TRBJ2-3
TGTGCCAGCAGTGATGTTATGGGGACAGGGGTCTACGAGCAGTACTTC CASSDVMGTGVYEQYF TRBD1 TRBV12-3/TRBV12-4 . TRBJ2-7
TGTGCCAGCACCCAATCCAGGACAGATACGCAGTATTTT CASTQSRTDTQYF . TRBV6-2/TRBV6-3 . TRBJ2-3
TGTGCCAGCAGTTTCGGTGGGGGATCCTACAATGAGCAGTTCTTC CASSFGGGSYNEQFF . TRBV12-3/TRBV12-4 few TRBJ2-1
TGCAGTGTACCTAGCGGGGGATCCTACGAGCAGTACTTC CSVPSGGSYEQYF TRBD2 TRBV20-1 . TRBJ2-7
TGCGCCAGCTCGGACAGAGAGCAGTTCTTC CASSDREQFF . TRBV5-1 . TRBJ2-1
TGTGCCAGCAGTTATACCGGGCTTCCTTACAATGAGCAGTTCTTC CASSYTGLPYNEQFF . TRBV6-6 . TRBJ2-1
TGCGCCAGCAGTGGAGGGGAGTTCAACACAGATACGCAGTATTTT CASSGGEFNTDTQYF . TRBV10-1 many TRBJ2-3
TGTGCCAGCAGCTTAGGAGGGACACTCTACGAGCAGTACTTC CASSLGGTLYEQYF . TRBV7-9 few TRBJ2-7
TGTGCCAGCAGCCCCGGAGTCCTAGGAACCACCATATATTTT CASSPGVLGTTIYF . TRBV6-5 . TRBJ1-3
TGTGCCAGCAGTTATCTCCTAGCGGGAGGAGATGCGCAGTATTTT CASSYLLAGGDAQYF TRBD2 TRBV12-3/TRBV12-4 once TRBJ2-3
TGTGCCGGGGGAGGGTCGAACACCGGGGAGCTGTTTTTT CAGGGSNTGELFF TRBD2 TRBV2 . TRBJ2-2
TGTGCCAGCACCCCGACTAGCGGGAGCCCCTGGGTCTACAATGAGCAGTTCTTC CASTPTSGSPWVYNEQFF TRBD2 TRBV12-3/TRBV12-4 . TRBJ2-1
TGTGCCAGCAGTGTAGAGGCGGGGGAAGAGACCCAGTACTTC CASSVEAGEETQYF TRBD2 TRBV6-5 . TRBJ2-5
TGCAGTGCTAGTCGATCAGGGATCGGAAACACCATATATTTT CSASRSGIGNTIYF . TRBV20-1 few TRBJ1-3
TGTGCCACCAGCAGAGATTTAGTCGATGAGCAGTTCTTC CATSRDLVDEQFF . TRBV15 many TRBJ2-1
TGTGCCAGCAGTGATTCAGACAGGAACACTGAAGCTTTCTTT CASSDSDRNTEAFF . TRBV25-1 few TRBJ1-1
TGTGCCAGCAGTGAAGATGGGGCGGGAGGCACAGATACGCAGTATTTT CASSEDGAGGTDTQYF TRBD2 TRBV6-1 . TRBJ2-3
TGTGCCAGCAGTCCCCTCCGCCGGTACGAGCAGTACTTC CASSPLRRYEQYF . TRBV12-3/TRBV12-4 . TRBJ2-7
TGTGCCAGCAGCACCCAGCGGGACAACTACGAGCAGTACTTC CASSTQRDNYEQYF . TRBV7-9 once TRBJ2-7
TGTGCCAGCTCCGAGGGGAACACTGAAGCTTTCTTT CASSEGNTEAFF . TRBV12-3/TRBV12-4 few TRBJ1-1
TGTGCCAGCAGTGCAGGTGGAGGTGGTGGCTACACCTTC CASSAGGGGGYTF . TRBV25-1 few TRBJ1-2
TGCGCCAGCAGCCAAGAATTCAGAACCATTAATGAAAAACTGTTTTTT CASSQEFRTINEKLFF . TRBV4-3 few TRBJ1-4
TGTGCCACCAGTGGGTTAGCGGGAGAGGGGGACACCGGGGAGCTGTTTTTT CATSGLAGEGDTGELFF TRBD2 TRBV15 . TRBJ2-2
TGTGCCAGCAGCCCGTTCGGACAGGAGAACACTGAAGCTTTCTTT CASSPFGQENTEAFF TRBD1 TRBV14 . TRBJ1-1
TGTGCCGGCAGTCCGACAGGGGAGAGCTACGAGCAGTACTTC CAGSPTGESYEQYF TRBD1 TRBV28 few TRBJ2-7
TGTGCCAGCAGCTCACAGGGAGCCGAGCAGTACTTC CASSSQGAEQYF . TRBV7-9 few TRBJ2-7
TGTGCCAGCAGTAACAGACGGGTCGATACGGCCTACGAGCAGTACTTC CASSNRRVDTAYEQYF . TRBV6-2/TRBV6-3 many TRBJ2-7
TGCGCCAGCAGCGCGGGACTGACCGAAGAGACCCAGTACTTC CASSAGLTEETQYF . TRBV5-1 few TRBJ2-5
TGTGCCAGCAGTTACTCAGGGAGAATGAACACTGAAGCTTTCTTT CASSYSGRMNTEAFF . TRBV6-2/TRBV6-3 . TRBJ1-1
TGTGCCAGGAGGAGAATAAGGAGCGGGAGCTCCTACGAGCAGTACTTC CARRRIRSGSSYEQYF TRBD2 TRBV6-2/TRBV6-3 . TRBJ2-7
TGTGCCAGCAGCCAAAAGGCGGTAAACACTGAAGCTTTCTTT CASSQKAVNTEAFF . TRBV7-9 . TRBJ1-1
TGCAGTGCTAGAGAGGGGGGAGGTACCTACGAGCAGTACTTC CSAREGGGTYEQYF . TRBV20-1 . TRBJ2-7
TGTGCCAGCAGCCAGGAAATTCTAGCGGGGGGTGCTACGCAGTATTTT CASSQEILAGGATQYF TRBD2 TRBV4-2 few TRBJ2-3
TGTGCCAGCACCCGAGCTCGAGGAGGCGGGGGGGGCTCAGATACGCAGTATTTT CASTRARGGGGGSDTQYF TRBD2 TRBV12-3/TRBV12-4 . TRBJ2-3
TGTGCCATCAGTGGGCAAAGCGCCGCCGCCTACGAGCAGTACTTC CAISGQSAAAYEQYF . TRBV10-3 . TRBJ2-7
TGCAGTGCTAGAAAGCCCGGGGCTAACACTGAAGCTTTCTTT CSARKPGANTEAFF . TRBV20-1 . TRBJ1-1
TGCGCCAGCAGCCAAGAGCTAGCGGGAGGGTCCGGGGCGGAGACCCAGTGCTTC CASSQELAGGSGAETQCF TRBD2 TRBV4-3 few TRBJ2-5
TGTGCCAGCAGTGATCGCGGTAGGGTTGGTGAGCAGTTCTTC CASSDRGRVGEQFF . TRBV2 . TRBJ2-1
TGCAGTGCCCCATGGGGATACGAGCAGTACTTC CSAPWGYEQYF . TRBV20-1 few TRBJ2-7
TGTGCCAGCAGAACCTCGGGGACGAACACCGGGGAGCTGTTTTTT CASRTSGTNTGELFF . TRBV6-1 few TRBJ2-2
TGCAGTGCTAGAGGGACAGAAGACTACAATGAGCAGTTCTTC CSARGTEDYNEQFF . TRBV20-1 few TRBJ2-1
TGTGCCAGCAGCGGACCGGGACAGGGTATACACCTCATCTCCTACGAGCAGTACTTC CASSGPGQGIHLISYEQYF TRBD1 TRBV2 few TRBJ2-7
TGTGCCTGGAGCGGACAGGGGGCTTTCAATGAGCAGTTCTTC CAWSGQGAFNEQFF TRBD1 TRBV30 . TRBJ2-1
TGTGCCAGCAGCCAAGTTATGACAGGGGGCCAAGAGACCCAGTACTTC CASSQVMTGGQETQYF TRBD1 TRBV3-1 . TRBJ2-5
TGTGCCAGCAGTGATTCCGGGACAGGGCGCTATGGCTACACCTTC CASSDSGTGRYGYTF TRBD1 TRBV6-1 few TRBJ1-2
TGCGCCAGCAGAGCGACAGGGGGGAATGAAAAACTGTTTTTT CASRATGGNEKLFF TRBD1 TRBV4-3 . TRBJ1-4
TGTGCCAGCAGCCACGGGAGCACAGATACGCAGTATTTT CASSHGSTDTQYF . TRBV3-1 few TRBJ2-3
TGTGCCAGCAGTGTAGCGGAGGCGACTGAGACCCAGTACTTC CASSVAEATETQYF . TRBV6-1 . TRBJ2-5
TGCGCCAGCAGTGAACTAGCGGGACCCACAGATACGCAGTATTTT CASSELAGPTDTQYF TRBD2 TRBV10-1 . TRBJ2-3
TGTGCCAGCAGCCCGGGGACTACCACGCAGTATTTT CASSPGTTTQYF TRBD2 TRBV7-2 . TRBJ2-3
TGTGCCAGCAGTTACTCGACCCCTACAGAGACTTATGGCTACACCTTC CASSYSTPTETYGYTF . TRBV6-5 many TRBJ1-2
TGCGCCAGCAGCTTGGGTTTCGGACAGGGGTTTGGCTACACCTTC CASSLGFGQGFGYTF TRBD1 TRBV5-1 few TRBJ1-2
TGTGCCAGCAGCCAAGGTATGGAGACCCAGTACTTC CASSQGMETQYF . TRBV3-1 few TRBJ2-5